Included here is one T cell receptor (beta chain) sequence, with context. Its cognate antigen is unknown. The repertoire was sequenced with immunoSEQ multiplex PCR; TCRdb's copy has only in-frame clones and lacks some. The sample lists tens of thousands of clones, more than 75% occurring once. The data originate from a study of CD4 T cells in relation to SARS-CoV-2 and coronaviruses. The wider study: Shared crossreactive spike epitopes were mapped to their HLA restriction.

The germline gives CDR1 SGHNT, CDR2 YENEEA. The CDR3 runs to 16 residues. The ends were cut back, 5 bases at V and 1 base at J, with 17 bases in the middle. Study-level points and caveats: SARS-CoV-2-driven expansion was significantly weaker in crossreactive than monoreactive clones.

The rearrangement uses TRBV11-3 and TRBJ1-1; weak D call: TRBD1 (6 bases). The sequenced sample consisted of memory CD4+ T cells from PBMCs. The receptor comes from an adult with COVID-19. The CDR3 DNA is TGTGCCAGCAGCCCAGGTCGGGGACAACAGAACACTGAAGCTTTCTTT. Its protein is CASSPGRGQQNTEAFF.